This TCR beta chain derives from a study of cytomegalovirus exposure and HLA in healthy donors. Study-level background: The Caucasian-associated ancestry cluster held around 81% of over 350 genotyped donors. Study-level results: Later analysis showed most CMV-associated TCR beta chains appearing HLA-restricted. As a later analysis showed, a missense DCLRE1C variant was linked to trimming of TCR beta V- and J-genes.

A single count supports this clone. What it recognizes is unknown. With 4 bases clipped from V and 5 bases from J, the junction kept 5 bases outside the gene matches. The CDR3 extends over 15 amino acids. From germline, CDR1 is SGHVS and CDR2 FQNEAQ. Primers: 60 Vbeta forward and 13 Jbeta reverse. Some clones are missing from TCRdb's copy, which holds only in-frame ones; the method was immunoSEQ multiplex PCR. The sample carries over 150,000 clones, approximately 78% recorded once. This TCR was recovered from a girl aged 2-10 years in good health and CMV-seropositive. The sequencing input was PBMCs. This rearrangement joins TRBV7-8 to TRBJ2-3, with 11 bases identical to TRBD2. For the CDR3, the DNA is TGTGCCAGCAGCTCGCCGACTAGCGGGAAAGATACGCAGTATTTT. It codes for CASSSPTSGKDTQYF. Combining the CDR3 with reference TRBV7-8 and TRBJ2-3 gives the whole variable domain GAGVSQSPRYKVAKRGQDVALRCDPISGHVSLFWYQQALGQGPEFLTYFQNEAQLDKSGLPSDRFFAERPEGSVSTLKIQRTQQEDSAVYLCASSSPTSGKDTQYFGPGTRLTVL.